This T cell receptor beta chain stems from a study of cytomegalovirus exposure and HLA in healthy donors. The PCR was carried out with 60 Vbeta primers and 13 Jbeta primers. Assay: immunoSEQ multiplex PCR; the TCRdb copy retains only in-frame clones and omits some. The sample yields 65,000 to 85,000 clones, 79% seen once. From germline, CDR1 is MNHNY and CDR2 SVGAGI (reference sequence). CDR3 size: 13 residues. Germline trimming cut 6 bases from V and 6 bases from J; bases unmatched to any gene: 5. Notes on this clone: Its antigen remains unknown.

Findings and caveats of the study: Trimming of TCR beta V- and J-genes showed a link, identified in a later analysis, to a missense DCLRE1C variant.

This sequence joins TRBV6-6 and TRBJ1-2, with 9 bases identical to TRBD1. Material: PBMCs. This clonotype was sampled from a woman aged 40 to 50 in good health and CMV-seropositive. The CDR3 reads CASRYRTGDGYTF. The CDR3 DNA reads TGTGCCAGCAGGTACCGGACAGGGGATGGCTACACCTTC.